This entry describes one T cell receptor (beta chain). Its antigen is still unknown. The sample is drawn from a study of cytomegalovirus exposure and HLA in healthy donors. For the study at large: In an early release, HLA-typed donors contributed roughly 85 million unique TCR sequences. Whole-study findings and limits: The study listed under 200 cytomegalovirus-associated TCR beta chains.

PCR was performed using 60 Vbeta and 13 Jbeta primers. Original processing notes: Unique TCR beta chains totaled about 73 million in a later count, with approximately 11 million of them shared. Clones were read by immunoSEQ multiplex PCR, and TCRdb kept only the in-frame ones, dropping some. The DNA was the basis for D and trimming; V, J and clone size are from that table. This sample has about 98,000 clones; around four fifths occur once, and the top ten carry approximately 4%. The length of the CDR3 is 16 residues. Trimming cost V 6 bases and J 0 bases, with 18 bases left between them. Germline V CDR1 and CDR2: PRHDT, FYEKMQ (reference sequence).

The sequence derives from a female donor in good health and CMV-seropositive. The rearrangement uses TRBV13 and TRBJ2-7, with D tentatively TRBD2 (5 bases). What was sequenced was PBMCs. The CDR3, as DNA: TGTGCCAGCAGTCCTACCTTAAGACGGGACTCCTACGAGCAGTACTTC. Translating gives CASSPTLRRDSYEQYF.